The sequence of this T cell receptor beta chain was determined in a study of blood T cell repertoires in COVID-19. The overall study: The samples span acute and convalescent COVID-19 from the United States, Italy and Spain.

Assay: immunoSEQ multiplex PCR; the TCRdb copy retains only in-frame clones and omits some. The profile shows fewer than 200,000 clones, around 80% of them singletons. This CDR3 has 19 amino acids. From germline, CDR1 is SGHKS and CDR2 YYEKEE (reference sequence). Losses at the gene ends were 1 base for V and 5 bases for J; bases not matched to a gene: 13. All enrollees were roughly 18 to 89 years old and from roughly 22 US areas. Input material: PBMCs or T cells enriched from blood (not recorded which). This receptor was identified in a woman aged 70-85 years in a cohort exposed to, infected with or recovered from COVID-19 (not recorded which). The V and J genes are TRBV5-5 and TRBJ2-3, with TRBD2 matching over 13 bases. The CDR3 nucleotides are TGTGCCAGCAGCTTGAACAGGGAGAGGGGACTAGCGGGAATAGATACGCAGTATTTT. Protein product: CASSLNRERGLAGIDTQYF.